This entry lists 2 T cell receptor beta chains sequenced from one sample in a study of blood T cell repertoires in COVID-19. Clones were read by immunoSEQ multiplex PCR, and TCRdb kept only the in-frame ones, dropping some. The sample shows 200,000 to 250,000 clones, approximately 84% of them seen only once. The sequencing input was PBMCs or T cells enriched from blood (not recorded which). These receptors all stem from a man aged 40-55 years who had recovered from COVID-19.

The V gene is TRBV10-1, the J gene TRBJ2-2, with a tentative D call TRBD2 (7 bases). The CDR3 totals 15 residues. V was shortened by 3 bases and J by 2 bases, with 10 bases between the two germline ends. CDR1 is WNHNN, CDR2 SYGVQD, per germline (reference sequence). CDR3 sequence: CASSEAGQNTGELFF. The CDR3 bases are TGCGCCAGCAGTGAAGCGGGACAAAACACCGGGGAGCTGTTTTTT.

The CDR3 DNA sequence: TGTGCCAGCAGCGACCTCTCGGGAGGGGACTACAATGAGCAGTTCTTC. Translated: CASSDLSGGDYNEQFF. This chain connects TRBV9 to TRBJ2-1; 8 bases align to TRBD2. Unmatched junction bases numbered 8, after V lost 3 bases and J lost 3 bases. This CDR3 is built from 16 residues. Germline V gene sequence: CDR1 SGDLS, CDR2 YYNGEE.